The following is a TCR beta chain sequence with its context. Libraries were prepared by immunoSEQ multiplex PCR; TCRdb keeps only in-frame clonotypes and omits some of them. The data contain about 49,000 clones, approximately 86% of them singletons. Deletions cut 5 bases from V and 7 bases from J, with 14 bases between. The CDR3 is 13 residues long. Germline assignment: CDR1 LNHNV and CDR2 YYDKDF (reference sequence). This record belongs to a study of blood T cell repertoires in COVID-19. Study context: Sites across the United States, Italy and Spain contributed samples from acute and convalescent COVID-19. Sample material is recorded as cDNA or gDNA derived from T cells, B-cell-depleted T cells, or PBMCs.

V usage is TRBV15 and J usage is TRBJ1-2; maybe TRBD1 (6 bases). Material: peripheral blood. The sequence was collected from a middle-aged man with active COVID-19. The CDR3 loop reads CATSRQGMAGYTF. CDR3 coding DNA: TGTGCCACCAGCCGTCAGGGGATGGCTGGCTACACCTTC.